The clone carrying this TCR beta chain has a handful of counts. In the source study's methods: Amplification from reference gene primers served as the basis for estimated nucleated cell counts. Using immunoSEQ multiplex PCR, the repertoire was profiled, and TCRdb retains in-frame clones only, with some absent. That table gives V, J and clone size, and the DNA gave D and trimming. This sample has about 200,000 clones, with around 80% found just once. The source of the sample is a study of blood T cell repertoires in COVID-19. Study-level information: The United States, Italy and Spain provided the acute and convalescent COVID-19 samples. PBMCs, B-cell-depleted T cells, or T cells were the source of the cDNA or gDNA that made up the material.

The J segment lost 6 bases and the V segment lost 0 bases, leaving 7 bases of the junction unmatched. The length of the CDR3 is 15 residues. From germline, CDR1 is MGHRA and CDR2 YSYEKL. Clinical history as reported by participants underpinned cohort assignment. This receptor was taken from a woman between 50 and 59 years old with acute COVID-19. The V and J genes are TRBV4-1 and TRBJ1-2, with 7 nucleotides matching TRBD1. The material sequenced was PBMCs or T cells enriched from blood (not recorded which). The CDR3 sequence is CASSQDWSGGDGYTF. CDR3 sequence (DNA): TGCGCCAGCAGCCAAGATTGGTCAGGGGGAGATGGCTACACCTTC.